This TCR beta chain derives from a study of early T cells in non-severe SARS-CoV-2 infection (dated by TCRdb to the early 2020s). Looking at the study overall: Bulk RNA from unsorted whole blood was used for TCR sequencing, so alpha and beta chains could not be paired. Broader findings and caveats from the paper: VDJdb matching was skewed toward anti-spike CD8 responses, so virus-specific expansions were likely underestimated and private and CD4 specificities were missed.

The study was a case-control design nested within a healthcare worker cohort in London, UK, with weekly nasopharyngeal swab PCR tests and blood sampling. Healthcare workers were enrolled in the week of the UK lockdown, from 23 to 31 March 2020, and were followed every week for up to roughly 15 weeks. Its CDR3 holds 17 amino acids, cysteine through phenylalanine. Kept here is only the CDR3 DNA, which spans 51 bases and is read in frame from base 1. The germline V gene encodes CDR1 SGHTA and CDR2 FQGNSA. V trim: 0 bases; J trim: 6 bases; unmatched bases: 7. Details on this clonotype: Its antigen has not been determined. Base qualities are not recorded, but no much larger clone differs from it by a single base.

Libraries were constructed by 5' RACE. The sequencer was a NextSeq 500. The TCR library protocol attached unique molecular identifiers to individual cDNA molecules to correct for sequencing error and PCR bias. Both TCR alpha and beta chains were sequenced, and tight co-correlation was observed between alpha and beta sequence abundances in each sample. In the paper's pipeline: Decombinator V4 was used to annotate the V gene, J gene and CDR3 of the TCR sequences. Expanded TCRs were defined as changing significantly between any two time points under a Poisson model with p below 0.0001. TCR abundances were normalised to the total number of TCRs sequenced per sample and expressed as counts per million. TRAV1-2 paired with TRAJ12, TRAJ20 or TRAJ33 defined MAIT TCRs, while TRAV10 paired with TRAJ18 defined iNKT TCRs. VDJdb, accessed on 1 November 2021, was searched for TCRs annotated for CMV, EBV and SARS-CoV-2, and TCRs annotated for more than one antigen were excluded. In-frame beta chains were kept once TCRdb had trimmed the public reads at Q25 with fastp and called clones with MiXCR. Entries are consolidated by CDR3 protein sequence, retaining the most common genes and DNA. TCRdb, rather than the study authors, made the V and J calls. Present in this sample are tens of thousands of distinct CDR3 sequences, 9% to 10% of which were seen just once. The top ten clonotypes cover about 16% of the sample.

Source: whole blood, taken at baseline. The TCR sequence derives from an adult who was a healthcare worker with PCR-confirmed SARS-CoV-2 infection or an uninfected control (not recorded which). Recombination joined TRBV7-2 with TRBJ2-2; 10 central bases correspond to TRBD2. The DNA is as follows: TGTGCCAGCAGCTTAGCTGCAGCGGGAGGGCCCGCCGGGGAGCTGTTTTTT. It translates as CASSLAAAGGPAGELFF.